One TCR beta chain is described in this entry. The entry originates in a study of cytomegalovirus exposure and HLA in healthy donors. Vbeta (60) and Jbeta (13) primers were used in the PCR. Measured with immunoSEQ multiplex PCR; TCRdb has only the in-frame clones, and not every one. This sample has some 65,000 clones, with 62% found just once. What was sequenced was PBMCs. The source of this sequence is a man between 25 and 39 years old in good health and CMV-seronegative.

The CDR3 sequence: CASSTGQGNYGYTF. CDR3 sequence (DNA): TGCGCCAGCAGCACAGGACAGGGCAACTATGGCTACACCTTC. The chain has TRBV5-1 and TRBJ1-2; 8 nucleotides align to TRBD1. CDR3 length: 14 residues. Germline V gives CDR1 SGHRS, CDR2 YFSETQ. Trimming cost V 4 bases and J 2 bases; bases outside gene matches: 4.